The clone carrying this T cell receptor beta chain was observed many times. Its antigen is undetermined. The V gene lost 6 bases and the J gene lost 7 bases, with 12 bases spanning the gap. This CDR3 contains 12 residues. Germline lookup yields CDR1 DFQATT and CDR2 SNEGSKA (reference sequence). The source of the sample is a study of early T cells in non-severe SARS-CoV-2 infection. In the study overall: RNA in bulk from unsorted whole blood was sequenced, and chains were unpaired.

Notes on the study in general: VDJdb matching, biased toward anti-spike CD8 responses, missed private and CD4 specificities.

Researchers attached unique molecular identifiers to individual cDNA molecules. Each CDR3 protein is one row after TCRdb ran MiXCR on the 5' RACE reads. The table lists about 33,000 distinct CDR3 sequences, under 6% of them singletons, with around 14% in the top ten. The V call is TRBV20-1, the J call TRBJ1-4; D is perhaps TRBD1 (5 bases). This TCR came from an adult who was a healthcare worker with PCR-confirmed SARS-CoV-2 infection or an uninfected control (not recorded which). The specimen sequenced was whole blood. The CDR3 loop is CSASGQGEKLFF. The CDR3 coding sequence is TGCAGTGCAAGCGGGCAGGGTGAAAAACTGTTTTTT.